This TCR beta chain was found in a study of blood T cell repertoires in COVID-19. For the study at large: Sites across the United States, Italy and Spain contributed samples from acute and convalescent COVID-19.

The data were produced by immunoSEQ multiplex PCR, yet TCRdb's version contains in-frame clones alone and is incomplete. The sample lists roughly 420,000 clones; 70% to 90% were seen once. The CDR3 length is 13 residues. CDR1 SNHLY and CDR2 FYNNEI come from the germline V gene. V gave up 8 bases and J gave up 6 bases; unmatched junction bases: 2. Sequencing was done on a sample of PBMCs or T cells enriched from blood (not recorded which). The origin of this receptor is a young woman with acute COVID-19. The gene calls are TRBV2 and TRBJ2-2, with 11 nucleotides matching TRBD2. The CDR3: CASGGLAAGELFF. CDR3 sequence (DNA): TGTGCCAGCGGGGGACTAGCGGCCGGGGAGCTGTTTTTT.